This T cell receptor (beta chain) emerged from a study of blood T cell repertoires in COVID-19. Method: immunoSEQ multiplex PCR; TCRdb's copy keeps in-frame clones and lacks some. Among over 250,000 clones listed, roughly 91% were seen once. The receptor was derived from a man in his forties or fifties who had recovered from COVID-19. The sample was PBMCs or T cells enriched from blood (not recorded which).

In nucleotides, the CDR3 is TGCGCCAGCAGCCCGCCCACGTTCCCAGGGGGCAACGAGCAGTACTTC. As protein: CASSPPTFPGGNEQYF. The chain links TRBV5-1 to TRBJ2-7; 8 bases are shared with TRBD1. J gave up 5 bases and V 4 bases, and 14 bases lay outside the gene matches. The CDR3 totals 16 residues. Per the germline V gene, CDR1 is SGHRS and CDR2 is YFSETQ.